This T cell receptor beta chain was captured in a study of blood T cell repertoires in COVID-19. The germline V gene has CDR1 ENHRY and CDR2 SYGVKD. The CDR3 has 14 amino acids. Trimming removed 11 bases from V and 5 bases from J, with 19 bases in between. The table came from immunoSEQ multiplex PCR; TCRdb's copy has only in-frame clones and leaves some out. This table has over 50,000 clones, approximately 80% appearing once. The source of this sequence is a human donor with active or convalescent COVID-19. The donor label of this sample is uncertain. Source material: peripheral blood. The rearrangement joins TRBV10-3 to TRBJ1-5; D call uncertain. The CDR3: CASGKGNGDQPQHF. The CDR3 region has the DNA TGTGCCTCTGGGAAAGGGAACGGGGATCAGCCCCAGCATTTT.